Presented here are 21 T cell receptor beta chains from one specimen sequenced in a study of blood T cell repertoires in COVID-19. Libraries were prepared by immunoSEQ multiplex PCR; TCRdb keeps only in-frame clonotypes and omits some of them. This table has 350,000 to 400,000 clones, about 90% appearing once. Sequencing was done on a sample of PBMCs or T cells enriched from blood (not recorded which). Receptor source: a woman in her twenties or thirties who had recovered from COVID-19.

This chain links TRBV14 with TRBJ2-1; 8 bases map to TRBD1. In germline, CDR1 is SGHDN, CDR2 FVKESK. V dropped 1 base and J dropped 15; count of bases not matched to a gene: 5. CDR3 size: 12 residues. CDR3 sequence reads: CASSQGTGSWFF. In DNA form, the CDR3 reads TGTGCCAGCAGCCAAGGGACAGGGAGTTGGTTCTTC.

The V gene is TRBV11-1, the J gene TRBJ2-1; no clear D gene. V lost 6 bases, J lost 4 bases, and 7 bases lay in between. The CDR3 spans 12 residues. Germline V gene lookup returns CDR1 SGHAT and CDR2 FQDESV (reference sequence). The CDR3 DNA reads as TGTGCCAGCAGGACAAGATACAATGAGCAGTTCTTC. This encodes CASRTRYNEQFF.

V usage is TRBV3-1 (or the pseudogene TRBV3-2) and J usage is TRBJ2-5, with 8 nucleotides matching TRBD1. The germline CDR1 and CDR2 sequences are LGHDT and YNNKEL (reference sequence). V gave up 11 bases and J gave up 5 bases; unmatched junction bases: 7. The CDR3 runs to 12 residues. CDR3 nucleotides: TGTGCCTCAAGGACAGGGAGGGAGACCCAGTACTTC. This encodes CASRTGRETQYF.

For the CDR3, the DNA is TGCGCCAGCAGCCAAGATCTGTCTAGCTTTAGTGGGGAGCTGTTTTTT. Amino acids: CASSQDLSSFSGELFF. The chain has TRBV4-3 and TRBJ2-2; possibly TRBD2 for D (5 bases). The germline V gene has CDR1 LGHNA and CDR2 YSLEER. Deletions cut 0 bases from V and 8 bases from J, with 16 bases between. The CDR3 is 16 residues long.

The rearrangement joins TRBV7-2 to TRBJ2-1, with a tentative D call TRBD2 (5 bases). Germline V CDR1 and CDR2: SGHTA, FQGNSA. This CDR3 comprises 15 residues. Trimming shortened V by 7 bases and J by 9 bases, and 22 bases separated the two germline ends. The CDR3 protein is CASIPGLARNSEQFF. DNA of the CDR3: TGTGCCAGCATCCCCGGACTTGCTCGGAATAGTGAGCAGTTCTTC. The full variable domain, with the rest looked up from reference TRBV7-2 and TRBJ2-1, is GAGVSQSPSNKVTEKGKDVELRCDPISGHTALYWYRQSLGQGLEFLIYFQGNSAPDKSGLPSDRFSAERTGGSVSTLTIQRTQQEDSAVYLCASIPGLARNSEQFFGPGTRLTVL.

This chain uses TRBV28 with TRBJ1-5; the D gene is possibly TRBD1 (5 bases). The CDR3 has 16 amino acids. In germline, CDR1 is MDHEN, CDR2 SYDVKM. V was trimmed by 4 bases and J by 0 bases, leaving 13 bases between them. The CDR3 nucleotides read TGTGCCAGCAGTTCCCCGGACATTAATAGCAATCAGCCCCAGCATTTT. It encodes CASSSPDINSNQPQHF.

V is TRBV28 and J is TRBJ1-5; D ambiguous. Germline V lookup: CDR1 MDHEN, CDR2 SYDVKM. V lost 6 bases, J lost 5 bases, and 14 bases lay in between. The CDR3 length is 14 residues. The CDR3 sequence: CASRTPAWDQPQHF. The CDR3, as DNA: TGTGCCAGCAGGACTCCTGCGTGGGATCAGCCCCAGCATTTT.

The rearrangement uses TRBV30 and TRBJ2-7; 10 nucleotides match TRBD1. CDR1 and CDR2 (germline): GTSNPN, SVGIG (reference sequence). V lost 7 bases to trimming and J lost 3 bases; unmatched junction nucleotides: 3. The CDR3 is 12 residues long. CDR3 sequence (DNA): TGTGCCTTTTGGACAGGGGGCTACGAGCAGTACTTC. Residues: CAFWTGGYEQYF.

This rearrangement joins TRBV11-1 to TRBJ2-1, with TRBD1 matching over 9 bases. V was pared by 5 bases and J by 5 bases, with 7 bases of the junction left unmatched. Germline CDR1 is SGHAT and CDR2 is FQDESV (reference sequence). The CDR3 has 15 residues. The CDR3 is CASSQGDRVNNEQFF. The CDR3 region has the DNA TGTGCCAGCAGCCAAGGGGACAGGGTCAACAATGAGCAGTTCTTC.

The chain joins TRBV7-9 to TRBJ1-4; D gene uncertain. The CDR3 is made up of 15 amino acids. V lost 1 base and J lost 7, with 13 bases in between. CDR1 SEHNR and CDR2 FQNEAQ come from the germline V gene (reference sequence). The CDR3 sequence is CASSLGGSTVEKLFF. Here the CDR3 DNA reads TGTGCCAGCAGCTTAGGAGGGTCGACGGTTGAAAAACTGTTTTTT.

The rearrangement joins TRBV27 to TRBJ2-1, with TRBD2 identical over 9 bases. This CDR3 contains 18 residues. J lost 4 bases, V lost 6 bases, and 16 bases had no gene match. In germline, CDR1 is MNHEY, CDR2 SMNVEV (reference sequence). The CDR3 sequence is CASSFNLHTSGSYNEQFF. CDR3 coding DNA: TGTGCCAGCAGCTTCAACCTCCACACTAGCGGGTCATACAATGAGCAGTTCTTC.

This rearrangement joins TRBV30 to TRBJ2-5; possibly TRBD2 for D (6 bases). Germline V CDR1 and CDR2: GTSNPN, SVGIG (reference sequence). The CDR3 consists of 15 residues. The V end lost 0 bases, the J end lost 1 base, and 12 bases lay between the germline ends. This CDR3 is CAWSVFGGPQETQYF. For the CDR3, the DNA is TGTGCCTGGAGTGTATTCGGGGGTCCCCAAGAGACCCAGTACTTC.

The genes are TRBV6-2 or TRBV6-3 and TRBJ1-5, with TRBD1 as a possible D gene (5 bases). The V end was cut by 5 bases, the J end by 3 bases, with 17 bases between. Per the germline V gene, CDR1 is MNHEY and CDR2 is SVGEGT. This CDR3 is 16 amino acids long. The CDR3: CASSTTPGRVNQPQHF. The CDR3 region has the DNA TGTGCCAGCAGTACTACCCCAGGGAGGGTCAATCAGCCCCAGCATTTT.

The chain has TRBV19 and TRBJ1-5; D gene ambiguous. Germline assignment: CDR1 LNHDA and CDR2 SQIVND (reference sequence). The CDR3 is 15 amino acids. Trimming took off 3 bases at V and 2 bases at J, with 11 bases between the two ends. This CDR3 is CASSIGPRGNQPQHF. CDR3 sequence (DNA): TGTGCCAGTAGTATCGGACCGAGGGGCAATCAGCCCCAGCATTTT.

In DNA form, the CDR3 reads TGCGCCAGCAGCTACCAGGACATCCGGAACACTGAAGCTTTCTTT. Amino acids: CASSYQDIRNTEAFF. The gene calls are TRBV5-1 and TRBJ1-1, with a possible D match to TRBD1 (5 bases). Germline CDR1 SGHRS, CDR2 YFSETQ. Trimming removed 3 bases from V and 1 base from J, with 13 bases in between. This CDR3 region has 15 residues.

The V gene is TRBV27, the J gene TRBJ1-5, with 8 bases matching TRBD1. The CDR3 is 14 amino acids. Germline CDR1 reads MNHEY; CDR2 reads SMNVEV (reference sequence). Unmatched junction bases numbered 2, after V lost 6 bases and J lost 1 base. The CDR3 region has the DNA TGTGCCAGCAGCCGGACAGGGAGCAATCAGCCCCAGCATTTT. It specifies CASSRTGSNQPQHF.

The J gene is TRBJ1-5, the V gene TRBV7-8; tentative D call: TRBD1 (6 bases). The CDR3 contains 12 residues. Between the trimmed V and J ends, which lost 5 bases and 11 bases, there was a span of 13 bases. The germline V gene encodes CDR1 SGHVS and CDR2 FQNEAQ. This chain's CDR3 is CASSRTDGAQHF. The CDR3 region has the DNA TGTGCCAGCAGCAGGACAGACGGGGCCCAGCATTTT.

The gene calls are TRBV19 and TRBJ1-4, with 7 bases that match TRBD1. V lost 6 bases to trimming and J lost 6 bases; unmatched junction nucleotides: 7. There are 14 residues in the CDR3. Germline assignment: CDR1 LNHDA and CDR2 SQIVND (reference sequence). CDR3 bases: TGTGCCAGTAGCCGGGACAGTGCTTATGAAAAACTGTTTTTT. It specifies CASSRDSAYEKLFF. Filled out from reference TRBV19 and TRBJ1-4, the complete variable domain reads DGGITQSPKYLFRKEGQNVTLSCEQNLNHDAMYWYRQDPGQGLRLIYYSQIVNDFQKGDIAEGYSVSREKKESFPLTVTSAQKNPTAFYLCASSRDSAYEKLFFGSGTQLSVL.

This chain joins TRBV27 and TRBJ1-1; D gene ambiguous. Trimming removed 3 bases at V and 1 base at J, with 9 bases between. Germline assignment: CDR1 MNHEY and CDR2 SMNVEV (reference sequence). This CDR3 has 14 amino acids. The CDR3 sequence is CASSFGRKNTEAFF. As DNA, the CDR3 is TGTGCCAGCAGTTTCGGCAGGAAGAACACTGAAGCTTTCTTT.

This clone has a count of ten or more. The chain joins TRBV20-1 to TRBJ1-2, with a possible D match to TRBD1 (6 bases). Germline CDR1 is DFQATT and CDR2 is SNEGSKA (reference sequence). The V end lost 3 bases, the J end lost 4 bases, and 9 bases lay between the germline ends. The CDR3 is made up of 12 amino acids. CDR3 sequence reads: CSASSQGYGYTF. The DNA of the CDR3 is TGCAGTGCTAGTTCACAGGGCTATGGCTACACCTTC.

This sequence joins TRBV10-3 and TRBJ1-2; D is unclear. V dropped 3 bases and J dropped 3 bases, with 8 bases sitting between them. CDR1 and CDR2 from the germline V gene are ENHRY and SYGVKD. This CDR3 is built from 13 residues. The CDR3 DNA is TGTGCCATCAGTGATTTGCGGGACTATGGCTACACCTTC. This sequence encodes CAISDLRDYGYTF.